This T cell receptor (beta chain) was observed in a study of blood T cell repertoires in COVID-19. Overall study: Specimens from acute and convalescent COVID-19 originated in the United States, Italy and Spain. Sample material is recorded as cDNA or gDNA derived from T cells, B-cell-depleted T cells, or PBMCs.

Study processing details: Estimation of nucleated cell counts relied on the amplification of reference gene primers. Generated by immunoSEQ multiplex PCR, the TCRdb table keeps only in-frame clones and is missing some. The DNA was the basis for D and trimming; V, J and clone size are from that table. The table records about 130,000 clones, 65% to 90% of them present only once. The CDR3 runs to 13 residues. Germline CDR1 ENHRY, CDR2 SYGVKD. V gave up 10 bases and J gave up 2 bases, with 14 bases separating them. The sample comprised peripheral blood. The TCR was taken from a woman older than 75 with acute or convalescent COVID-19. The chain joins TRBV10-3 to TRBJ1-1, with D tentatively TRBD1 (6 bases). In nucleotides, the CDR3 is TGTGCCACGTTGACAGGCGACAACACTGAAGCTTTCTTT. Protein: CATLTGDNTEAFF.